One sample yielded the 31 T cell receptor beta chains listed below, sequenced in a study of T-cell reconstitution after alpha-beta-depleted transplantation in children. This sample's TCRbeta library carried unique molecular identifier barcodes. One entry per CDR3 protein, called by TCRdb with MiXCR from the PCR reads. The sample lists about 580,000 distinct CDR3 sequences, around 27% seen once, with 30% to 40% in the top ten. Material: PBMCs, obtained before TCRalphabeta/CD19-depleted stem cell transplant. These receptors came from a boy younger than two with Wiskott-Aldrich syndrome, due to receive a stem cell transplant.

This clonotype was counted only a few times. CDR3 DNA sequence: TGTGCCAGCAGCCAAATGACAGGGGGTCCAACCCCGACCGGGGAGCTGTTTTTT. It yields the protein CASSQMTGGPTPTGELFF. The chain is built from TRBV14 and TRBJ2-2, with 9 nucleotides matching TRBD1. J was trimmed by 5 bases and V by 2 bases; bases with no gene match: 12. The CDR3 runs 18 residues. CDR1 SGHDN and CDR2 FVKESK come from the germline V gene.

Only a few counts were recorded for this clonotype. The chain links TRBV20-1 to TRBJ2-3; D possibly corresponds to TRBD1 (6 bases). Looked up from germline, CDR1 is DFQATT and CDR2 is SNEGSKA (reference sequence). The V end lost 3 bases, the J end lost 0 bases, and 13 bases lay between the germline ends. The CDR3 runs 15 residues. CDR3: CSARGAGGSTDTQYF. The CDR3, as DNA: TGCAGTGCTAGGGGGGCCGGCGGGAGCACAGATACGCAGTATTTT.

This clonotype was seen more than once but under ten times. The CDR3 is CASSLDVGTGGNEQFF. DNA of the CDR3: TGCGCCAGCAGCTTGGATGTGGGGACAGGCGGAAATGAGCAGTTCTTC. The rearrangement uses TRBV5-1 and TRBJ2-1; 8 bases fit TRBD1. The J segment lost 7 bases and the V segment lost 0 bases, leaving 9 bases of the junction unmatched. CDR1 is SGHRS and CDR2 is YFSETQ in the germline V gene. The CDR3 has 16 residues. Together with reference TRBV5-1 and TRBJ2-1, the CDR3 gives the full variable domain: KAGVTQTPRYLIKTRGQQVTLSCSPISGHRSVSWYQQTPGQGLQFLFEYFSETQRNKGNFPGRFSGRQFSNSRSEMNVSTLELGDSALYLCASSLDVGTGGNEQFFGPGTRLTVL.

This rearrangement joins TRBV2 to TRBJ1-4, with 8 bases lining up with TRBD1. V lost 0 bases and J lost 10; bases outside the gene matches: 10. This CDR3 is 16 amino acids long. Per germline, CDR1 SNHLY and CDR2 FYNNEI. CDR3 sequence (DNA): TGTGCCAGCAGTGAAGCGGGGGGACAGGCAGGAAGAAAACTGTTTTTT. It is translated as CASSEAGGQAGRKLFF. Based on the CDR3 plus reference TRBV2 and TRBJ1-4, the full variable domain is EPEVTQTPSHQVTQMGQEVILRCVPISNHLYFYWYRQILGQKVEFLVSFYNNEISEKSEIFDDQFSVERPDGSNFTLKIRSTKLEDSAMYFCASSEAGGQAGRKLFFGSGTQLSVL.

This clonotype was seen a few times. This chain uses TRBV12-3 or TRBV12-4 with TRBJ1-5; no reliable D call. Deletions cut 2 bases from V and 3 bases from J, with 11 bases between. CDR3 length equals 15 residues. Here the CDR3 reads CASSLYQAPNQPQHF. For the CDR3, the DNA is TGTGCCAGCAGTTTATACCAGGCCCCCAATCAGCCCCAGCATTTT.

CDR3 sequence reads: CASSVTSGPNNEQFF. CDR3 in DNA: TGCGCCAGCAGCGTGACTAGCGGGCCAAACAATGAGCAGTTCTTC. The V call is TRBV5-1, the J call TRBJ2-1; 10 nucleotides match TRBD2. CDR3 size: 15 residues. The germline V gene encodes CDR1 SGHRS and CDR2 YFSETQ. Unmatched junction bases numbered 6, after V lost 4 bases and J lost 5 bases.

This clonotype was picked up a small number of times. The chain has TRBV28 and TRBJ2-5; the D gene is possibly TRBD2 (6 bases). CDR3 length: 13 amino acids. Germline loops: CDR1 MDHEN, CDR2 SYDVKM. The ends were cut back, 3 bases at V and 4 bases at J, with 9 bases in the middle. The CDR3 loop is CASSFFSGETQYF. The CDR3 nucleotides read TGTGCCAGCAGTTTTTTTAGCGGAGAGACCCAGTACTTC.

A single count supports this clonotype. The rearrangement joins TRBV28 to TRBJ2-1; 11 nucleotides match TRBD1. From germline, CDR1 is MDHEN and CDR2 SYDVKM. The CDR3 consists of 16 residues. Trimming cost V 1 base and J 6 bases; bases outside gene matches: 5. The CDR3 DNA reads TGTGCCAGCAGTTTATCGGGGACAGGGGGTTTCAATGAGCAGTTCTTC. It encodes CASSLSGTGGFNEQFF.

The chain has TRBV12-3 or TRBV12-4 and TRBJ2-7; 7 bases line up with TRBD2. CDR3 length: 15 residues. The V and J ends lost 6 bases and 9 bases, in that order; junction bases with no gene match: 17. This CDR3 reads CASSQSGTPRWGQYF. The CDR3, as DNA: TGTGCCAGCAGCCAAAGCGGGACCCCACGGTGGGGGCAGTACTTC.

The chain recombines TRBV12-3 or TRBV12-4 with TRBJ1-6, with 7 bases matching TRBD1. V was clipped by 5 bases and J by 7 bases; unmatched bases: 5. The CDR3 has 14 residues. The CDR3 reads CASSEGARNSPLHF. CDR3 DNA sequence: TGTGCCAGCAGTGAGGGGGCGCGGAATTCACCCCTCCACTTT.

The CDR3 loop reads CASSQLAGGPANEQFF. The CDR3 DNA sequence: TGTGCCAGCAGCCAGCTAGCGGGAGGGCCGGCCAATGAGCAGTTCTTC. The rearrangement joins TRBV3-1 to TRBJ2-1; TRBD2 matches at 12 bases. The CDR3 covers 16 residues. From germline, CDR1 is LGHDT and CDR2 YNNKEL (reference sequence). Trimming cost V 3 bases and J 6 bases; bases outside gene matches: 6.

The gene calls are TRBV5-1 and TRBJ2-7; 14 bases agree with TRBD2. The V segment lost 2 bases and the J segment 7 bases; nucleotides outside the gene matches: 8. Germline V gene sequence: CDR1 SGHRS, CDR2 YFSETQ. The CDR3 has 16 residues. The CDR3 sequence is CASSFPGLAGASEQYF. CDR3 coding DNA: TGCGCCAGCAGCTTTCCGGGACTAGCGGGAGCTTCGGAGCAGTACTTC.

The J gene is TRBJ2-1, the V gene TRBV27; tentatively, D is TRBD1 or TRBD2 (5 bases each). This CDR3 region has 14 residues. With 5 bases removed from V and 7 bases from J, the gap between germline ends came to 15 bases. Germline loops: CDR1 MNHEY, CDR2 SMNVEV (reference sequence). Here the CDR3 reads CASSIALKGNEQFF. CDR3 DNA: TGTGCCAGCAGTATAGCGCTCAAGGGGAATGAGCAGTTCTTC.

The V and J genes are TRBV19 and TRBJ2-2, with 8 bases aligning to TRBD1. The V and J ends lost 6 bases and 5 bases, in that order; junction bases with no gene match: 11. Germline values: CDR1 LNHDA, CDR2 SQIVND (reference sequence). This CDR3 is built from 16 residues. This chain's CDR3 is CASRDLQGVGTGELFF. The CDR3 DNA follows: TGTGCCAGTAGGGACCTACAGGGGGTCGGGACCGGGGAGCTGTTTTTT.

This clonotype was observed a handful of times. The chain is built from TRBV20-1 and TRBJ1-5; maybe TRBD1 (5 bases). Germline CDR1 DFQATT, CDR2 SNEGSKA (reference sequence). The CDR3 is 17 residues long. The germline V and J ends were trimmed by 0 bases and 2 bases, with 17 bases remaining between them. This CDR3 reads CSARDGGSTTGNQPQHF. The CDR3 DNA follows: TGCAGTGCTAGAGATGGGGGGTCTACGACGGGCAATCAGCCCCAGCATTTT.

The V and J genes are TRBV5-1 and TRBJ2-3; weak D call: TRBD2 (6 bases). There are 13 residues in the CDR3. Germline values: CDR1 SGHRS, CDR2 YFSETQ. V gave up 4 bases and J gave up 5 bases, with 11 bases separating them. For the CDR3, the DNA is TGCGCCAGCAGCGCCGGACTAATAGATACGCAGTATTTT. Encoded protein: CASSAGLIDTQYF.

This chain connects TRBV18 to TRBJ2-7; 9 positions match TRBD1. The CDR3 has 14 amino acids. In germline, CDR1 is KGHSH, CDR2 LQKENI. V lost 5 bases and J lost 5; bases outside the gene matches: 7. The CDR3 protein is CASSTKTGGNEQYF. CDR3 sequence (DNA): TGTGCCAGCTCAACGAAGACAGGGGGTAACGAGCAGTACTTC. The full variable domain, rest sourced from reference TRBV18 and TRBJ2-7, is NAGVMQNPRHLVRRRGQEARLRCSPMKGHSHVYWYRQLPEEGLKFMVYLQKENIIDESGMPKERFSAEFPKEGPSILRIQQVVRGDSAAYFCASSTKTGGNEQYFGPGTRLTVT.

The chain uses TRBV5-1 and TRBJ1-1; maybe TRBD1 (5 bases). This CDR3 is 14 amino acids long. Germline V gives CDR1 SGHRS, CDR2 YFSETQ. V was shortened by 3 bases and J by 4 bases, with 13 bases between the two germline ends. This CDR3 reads CASSWAGRATEAFF. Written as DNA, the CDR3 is TGCGCCAGCAGCTGGGCAGGGAGGGCCACTGAAGCTTTCTTT.

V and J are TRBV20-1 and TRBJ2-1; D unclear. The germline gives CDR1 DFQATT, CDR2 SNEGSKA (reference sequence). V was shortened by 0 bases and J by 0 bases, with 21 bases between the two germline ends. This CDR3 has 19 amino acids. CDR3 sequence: CSARDWAVSQPSSYNEQFF. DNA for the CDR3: TGCAGTGCTAGAGATTGGGCGGTTTCCCAACCTAGCTCCTACAATGAGCAGTTCTTC.

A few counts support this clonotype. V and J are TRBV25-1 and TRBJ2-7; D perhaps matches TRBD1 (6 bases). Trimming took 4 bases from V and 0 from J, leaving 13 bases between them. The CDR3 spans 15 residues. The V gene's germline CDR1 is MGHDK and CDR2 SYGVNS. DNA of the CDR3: TGTGCCAGCAGTGTACTGACAGGAGTCTCCTACGAGCAGTACTTC. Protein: CASSVLTGVSYEQYF.

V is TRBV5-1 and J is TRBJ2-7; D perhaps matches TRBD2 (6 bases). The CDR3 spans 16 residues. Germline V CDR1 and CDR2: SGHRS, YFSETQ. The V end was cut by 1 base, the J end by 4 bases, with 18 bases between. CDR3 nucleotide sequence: TGCGCCAGCAGCTTGTCCGGGGGTGTCATCCTATACGAGCAGTACTTC. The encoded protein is CASSLSGGVILYEQYF.

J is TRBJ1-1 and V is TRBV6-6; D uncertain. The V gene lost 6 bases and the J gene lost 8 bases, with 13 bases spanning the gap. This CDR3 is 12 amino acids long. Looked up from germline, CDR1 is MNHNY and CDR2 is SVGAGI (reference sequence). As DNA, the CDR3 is TGTGCCAGCAGCCCGAGCCCGGGGGAAGCTTTCTTT. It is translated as CASSPSPGEAFF.

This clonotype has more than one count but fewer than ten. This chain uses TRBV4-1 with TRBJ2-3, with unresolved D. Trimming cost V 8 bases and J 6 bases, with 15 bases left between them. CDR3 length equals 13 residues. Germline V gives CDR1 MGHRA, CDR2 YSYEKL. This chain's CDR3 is CASSDGPRDTQYF. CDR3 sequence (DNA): TGCGCCAGCTCCGACGGGCCCCGGGATACGCAGTATTTT.

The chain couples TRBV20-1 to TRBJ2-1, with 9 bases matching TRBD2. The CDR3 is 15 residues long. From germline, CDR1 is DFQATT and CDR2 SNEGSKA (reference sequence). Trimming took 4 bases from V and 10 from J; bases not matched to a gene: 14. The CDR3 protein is CSATPMSGRIGEQFF. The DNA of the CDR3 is TGCAGTGCTACACCGATGAGCGGGAGGATAGGGGAGCAGTTCTTC.

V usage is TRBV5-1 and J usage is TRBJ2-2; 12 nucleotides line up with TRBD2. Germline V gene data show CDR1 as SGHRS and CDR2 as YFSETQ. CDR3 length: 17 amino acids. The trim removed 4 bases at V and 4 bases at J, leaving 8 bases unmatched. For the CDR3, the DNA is TGCGCCAGCAGCGAAAGACTAGCGGGAGTAGTCACCGGGGAGCTGTTTTTT. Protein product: CASSERLAGVVTGELFF.

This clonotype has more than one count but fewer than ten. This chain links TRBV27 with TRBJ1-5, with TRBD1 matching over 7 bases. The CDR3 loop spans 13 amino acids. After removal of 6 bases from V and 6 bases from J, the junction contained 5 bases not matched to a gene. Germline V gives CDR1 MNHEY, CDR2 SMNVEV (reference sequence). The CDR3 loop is CASSGGTVQPQHF. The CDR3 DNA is TGTGCCAGCAGCGGGGGGACAGTTCAGCCCCAGCATTTT.

The chain's CDR3 is CASGGRLAFQETQYF. The CDR3 DNA is TGTGCCAGCGGGGGGCGGCTAGCGTTTCAAGAGACCCAGTACTTC. The chain has TRBV12-3 or TRBV12-4 and TRBJ2-5; D may correspond to TRBD1 or TRBD2 (6 bases each). The V end was cut by 8 bases, the J end by 2 bases, with 18 bases between. The CDR3 sequence is 15 residues long.

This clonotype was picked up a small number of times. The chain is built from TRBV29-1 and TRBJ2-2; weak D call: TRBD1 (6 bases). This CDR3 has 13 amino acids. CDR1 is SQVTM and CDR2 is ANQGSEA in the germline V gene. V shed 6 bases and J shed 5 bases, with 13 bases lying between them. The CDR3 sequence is CSVWRTETGELFF. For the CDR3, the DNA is TGCAGCGTCTGGCGGACAGAAACCGGGGAGCTGTTTTTT.

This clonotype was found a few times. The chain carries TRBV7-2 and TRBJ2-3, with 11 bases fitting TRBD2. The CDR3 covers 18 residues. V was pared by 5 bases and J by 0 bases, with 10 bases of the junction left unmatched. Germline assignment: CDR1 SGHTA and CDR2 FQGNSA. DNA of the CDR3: TGTGCCAGCAGCCTACGGCTACGGACTAGCGGGAGCACAGATACGCAGTATTTT. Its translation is CASSLRLRTSGSTDTQYF.

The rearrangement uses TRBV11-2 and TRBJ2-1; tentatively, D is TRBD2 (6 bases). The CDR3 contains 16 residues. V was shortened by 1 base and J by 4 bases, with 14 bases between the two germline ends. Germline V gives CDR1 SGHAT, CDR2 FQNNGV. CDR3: CASSLGAGLPYNEQFF. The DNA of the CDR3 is TGTGCCAGCAGCTTAGGGGCGGGACTCCCTTACAATGAGCAGTTCTTC. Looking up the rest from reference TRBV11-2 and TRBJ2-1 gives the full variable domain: EAGVAQSPRYKIIEKRQSVAFWCNPISGHATLYWYQQILGQGPKLLIQFQNNGVVDDSQLPKDRFSAERLKGVDSTLKIQPAKLEDSAVYLCASSLGAGLPYNEQFFGPGTRLTVL.

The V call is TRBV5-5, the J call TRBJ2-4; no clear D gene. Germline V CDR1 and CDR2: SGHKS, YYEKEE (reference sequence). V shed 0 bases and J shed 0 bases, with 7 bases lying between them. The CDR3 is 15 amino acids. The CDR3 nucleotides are TGTGCCAGCAGCTTGGACATATTAGCCAAAAACATTCAGTACTTC. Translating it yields CASSLDILAKNIQYF.